These 7 T cell receptor beta chains came from one sample sequenced in a study of identical twins. TCRdb independently ran MiXCR on the 5' RACE reads; one entry per CDR3 protein. The table lists roughly 260,000 distinct CDR3 sequences, over 12% of them singletons, with 8.5% to 10% in the top ten. The sequencing sample was made of memory (CD45RO+) T cells sorted from blood. Receptors were obtained from a woman between 18 and 29 years old in good health.

This clonotype was seen only a few times. The chain has TRBV5-1 and TRBJ2-1; D call uncertain. The ends were cut back, 4 bases at V and 6 bases at J, with 11 bases in the middle. This CDR3 spans 13 amino acids. CDR1 is SGHRS, CDR2 YFSETQ, per germline. The CDR3 coding sequence is TGCGCCAGCAGCCCCGGGTCCCTCAATGAGCAGTTCTTC. Residues: CASSPGSLNEQFF.

This clonotype was detected ten times or more. V usage is TRBV6-1 and J usage is TRBJ1-5; TRBD1 is a possible D gene (5 bases). The CDR3 has 15 amino acids. Germline values: CDR1 MNHNS, CDR2 SASEGT. The ends were cut back, 5 bases at V and 5 bases at J, with 16 bases in the middle. This chain's CDR3 is CASSPTWTGDQPQHF. The CDR3 region has the DNA TGTGCCAGCAGTCCCACGTGGACGGGGGATCAGCCCCAGCATTTT.

This clonotype was seen a handful of times. The chain links TRBV10-1 to TRBJ2-2; D is unclear. Deletions cut 5 bases from V and 6 bases from J, with 16 bases between. The germline CDR1 and CDR2 sequences are WNHNN and SYGVQD (reference sequence). This CDR3 contains 15 residues. The CDR3 nucleotides are TGCGCCAGCAGTATGCGACGGAAAGGCGCCGGGGAGCTGTTTTTT. Translation gives CASSMRRKGAGELFF.

The rearrangement uses TRBV20-1 and TRBJ2-7, with D possibly being TRBD1 (6 bases). CDR1 and CDR2 from the germline V gene are DFQATT and SNEGSKA (reference sequence). The germline V and J ends were trimmed by 6 bases and 5 bases, with 17 bases remaining between them. This CDR3 is built from 13 residues. The CDR3: CSAIRGLGDEQYF. CDR3 sequence (DNA): TGCAGTGCCATCAGGGGTTTAGGGGACGAGCAGTACTTC.

This chain connects TRBV20-1 to TRBJ2-4, with D perhaps TRBD1 or TRBD2 (6 bases each). Germline assignment: CDR1 DFQATT and CDR2 SNEGSKA (reference sequence). V lost 3 bases to trimming and J lost 0 bases, with 12 bases between them. The CDR3 spans 15 residues. CDR3 protein: CSASGGLLAKNIQYF. CDR3 nucleotides: TGCAGTGCTAGCGGGGGCCTTCTAGCCAAAAACATTCAGTACTTC.

The chain recombines TRBV20-1 with TRBJ2-2, with D unclear. The germline gives CDR1 DFQATT, CDR2 SNEGSKA (reference sequence). The CDR3 length is 14 residues. V shed 3 bases and J shed 0 bases, with 8 bases lying between them. CDR3 nucleotide sequence: TGCAGTGCTAGGACTCCCGCGAACACCGGGGAGCTGTTTTTT. Encoded protein: CSARTPANTGELFF.

A remark on this clonotype: The junction shows a germline mismatch at one end, possibly a read error. The V call is TRBV12-3 or TRBV12-4, the J call TRBJ2-7; 9 bases line up with TRBD1. The CDR3 covers 18 residues. This CDR3 reads CTSSLAHRTGDRSYEQYF. For the CDR3, the DNA is TGTACCAGCAGTTTAGCGCATAGGACAGGGGACAGGTCCTACGAGCAGTACTTC.